This T cell receptor beta chain was recovered during a study of shared clonotypes between healthy human individuals. The assay was immunoSEQ multiplex PCR, and TCRdb's table has in-frame clones only and misses some. The repertoire has about 1.5 million clones, 95% to 99% of them found once; the top ten carry 0.4% to 0.55%. A word on this clone: Its antigen is unidentified.

Study-level results: Sampling covered blood only; tissue repertoires likely differ. Relative to clonotypes present in all four donors, those not shared had lower generation probabilities.

Germline values: CDR1 SGHRS, CDR2 YFSETQ. The CDR3 spans 18 residues. V lost 0 bases, J lost 5 bases, and 9 bases stayed unmatched. Material: naive CD4+ T cells sorted from blood. The sample's subset: CD45RA+ positively selected. The receptor was derived from a man under 40 in good health. The chain recombines TRBV5-1 with TRBJ2-3; 13 positions agree with TRBD2. DNA of the CDR3: TGCGCCAGCAGCTTGGGTGGACTAGCGGGAGCCACCATAGATACGCAGTATTTT. Protein sequence: CASSLGGLAGATIDTQYF.